Here is one TCR beta chain with its context. Its antigen is as yet unknown. This record comes from a study of cytomegalovirus exposure and HLA in healthy donors. Turning to the study itself: A later analysis reported the 100 to 150 validation repertoires used the same platform as the approximately 660 first-cohort repertoires. Overall study results and limits: Reportedly, cytomegalovirus status was diagnosed with high sensitivity and specificity. Cytomegalovirus association was listed for 164 TCR beta chains. Among the CMV-associated chains, a few were confirmed in vitro as specific for CMV antigens.

Sequencing was performed with immunoSEQ multiplex PCR; in TCRdb, only in-frame clones are kept and a portion is missing. The sample consists of around 260,000 clones, roughly 91% of them appearing once. The specimen was PBMCs. This sequence was found in a woman aged 25 to 45 in good health and CMV-seronegative.

The CDR3 sequence: CSVDREVGTDTQYF. The CDR3, as DNA: TGCAGCGTTGATAGGGAAGTGGGCACAGATACGCAGTATTTT. This chain connects TRBV29-1 to TRBJ2-3; no firm D call. The germline gives CDR1 SQVTM, CDR2 ANQGSEA. V shed 3 bases and J shed 1 base, with 11 bases lying between them. The CDR3 covers 14 residues.